Presented here are 6 T cell receptor beta chains from one specimen sequenced in a study of T cells in Graves' hyperthyroidism and ophthalmopathy. The CDR3 regions of TCR beta were amplified from RNA transcripts. First-round RT-PCR targeting the TCR CDR3 was performed with the HTBI primer set. TCRdb re-analysed the multiplex PCR reads in MiXCR, keeping a single row per CDR3 protein. The data show roughly 630,000 distinct CDR3 sequences, 15% to 17% seen once. Input material: blood. The receptors derive from a woman aged 25-40 years with Graves' hyperthyroidism.

The rearrangement joins TRBV3-1 to TRBJ2-6; D may be TRBD1 (5 bases). V lost 4 bases, J lost 4 bases, and 11 bases lay in between. The CDR3 covers 15 residues. Germline-derived CDR1 and CDR2 are LGHDT and YNNKEL (reference sequence). The CDR3 is CASSPGRSGANVLTF. The CDR3 DNA is TGTGCCAGCAGCCCAGGGCGCTCCGGGGCCAACGTCCTGACTTTC.

In this sample, this clonotype turned up many times. The chain recombines TRBV5-1 with TRBJ2-1, with TRBD1 matching 11 bases. V dropped 4 bases and J dropped 7; count of bases not matched to a gene: 7. Germline loops: CDR1 SGHRS, CDR2 YFSETQ. This CDR3 has 15 amino acids. The CDR3 loop is CASSGGTGGRNEQFF. In nucleotides, the CDR3 is TGCGCCAGCAGCGGTGGGACAGGGGGTCGGAATGAGCAGTTCTTC.

This clonotype was counted many times. V is TRBV5-5 and J is TRBJ2-3; 10 bases fit TRBD2. The CDR3 totals 16 residues. Trimming at V came to 4 bases and at J to 0 bases, leaving 5 bases not matched to a gene. Germline V gives CDR1 SGHKS, CDR2 YYEKEE (reference sequence). The CDR3 DNA is TGTGCCAGCAGCGACTTAGCGGGAGGCAGCACAGATACGCAGTATTTT. Its translation: CASSDLAGGSTDTQYF.

V gene TRBV19 combines with J gene TRBJ2-3, with 8 bases that match TRBD1. V lost 5 bases, J lost 6 bases, and 13 bases stayed unmatched. CDR1 is LNHDA, CDR2 SQIVND, per germline (reference sequence). The CDR3 is 16 residues long. The CDR3 DNA reads as TGTGCCAGTAGTCTCCTCCCGGGACAGGCAACCGATACGCAGTATTTT. It encodes CASSLLPGQATDTQYF.

The V gene is TRBV15, the J gene TRBJ1-5; D might be TRBD1 (6 bases). CDR1 and CDR2 (germline): LNHNV, YYDKDF (reference sequence). V was pared by 0 bases and J by 1 base, with 16 bases between. The CDR3 is made up of 18 amino acids. CDR3 coding DNA: TGTGCCACCAGCAGAGATCTGGCGGGACACCTAAGCAATCAGCCCCAGCATTTT. Amino acids: CATSRDLAGHLSNQPQHF. The full variable domain, rest sourced from reference TRBV15 and TRBJ1-5, is DAMVIQNPRYQVTQFGKPVTLSCSQTLNHNVMYWYQQKSSQAPKLLFHYYDKDFNNEADTPDNFQSRRPNTSFCFLDIRSPGLGDTAMYLCATSRDLAGHLSNQPQHFGDGTRLSIL.

This clonotype was counted only a few times. The chain uses TRBV6-6 and TRBJ1-1; 9 positions match TRBD1. This CDR3 has 16 residues. From germline, CDR1 is MNHNY and CDR2 SVGAGI (reference sequence). J was trimmed by 1 base and V by 2 bases; bases with no gene match: 5. CDR3 loop: CASSYLGTGKNTEAFF. DNA for the CDR3: TGTGCCAGCAGTTACCTTGGGACAGGGAAGAACACTGAAGCTTTCTTT.